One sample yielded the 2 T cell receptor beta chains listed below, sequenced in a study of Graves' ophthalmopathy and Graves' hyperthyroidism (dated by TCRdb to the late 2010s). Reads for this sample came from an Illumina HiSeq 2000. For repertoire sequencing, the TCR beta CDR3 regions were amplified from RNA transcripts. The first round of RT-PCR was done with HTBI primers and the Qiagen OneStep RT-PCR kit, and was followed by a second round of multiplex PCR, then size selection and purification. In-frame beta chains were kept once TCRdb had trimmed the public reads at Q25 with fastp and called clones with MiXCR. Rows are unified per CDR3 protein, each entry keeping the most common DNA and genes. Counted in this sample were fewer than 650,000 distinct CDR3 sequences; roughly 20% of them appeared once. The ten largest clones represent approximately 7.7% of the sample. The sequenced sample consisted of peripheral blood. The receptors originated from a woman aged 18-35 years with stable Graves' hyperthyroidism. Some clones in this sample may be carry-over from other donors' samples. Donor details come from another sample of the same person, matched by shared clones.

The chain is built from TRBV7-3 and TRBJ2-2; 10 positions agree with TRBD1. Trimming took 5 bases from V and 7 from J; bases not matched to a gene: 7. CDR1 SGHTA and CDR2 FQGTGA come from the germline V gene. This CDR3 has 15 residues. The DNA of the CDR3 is TGTGCCAGCAGCCCGACAGGGGGCAAAGACGGGGAGCTGTTTTTT. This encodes CASSPTGGKDGELFF.

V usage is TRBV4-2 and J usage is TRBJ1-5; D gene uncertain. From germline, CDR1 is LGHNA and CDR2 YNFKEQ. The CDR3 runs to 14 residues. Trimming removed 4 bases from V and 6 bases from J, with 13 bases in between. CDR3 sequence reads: CASSPSRAGQPQHF. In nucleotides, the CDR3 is TGTGCCAGCAGCCCCTCAAGGGCGGGTCAGCCCCAGCATTTT.